The entry below describes one T cell receptor (beta chain). There are 13 residues in the CDR3. With 2 bases removed from V and 3 bases from J, the gap between germline ends came to 8 bases. The germline CDR1 and CDR2 sequences are SGHDN and FVKESK. This record comes from a study of T cells in localized non-small cell lung cancer. The protocol was immunoSEQ multiplex PCR, while the TCRdb copy is restricted to in-frame clones and leaves out a portion. Altogether tens of thousands of clones are present, roughly 89% being singletons, with the ten largest covering 18%. Sample: peripheral blood, taken before any cancer treatment. This TCR was recovered from a male donor at least 60 years old with stage III squamous cell lung carcinoma. The rearrangement uses TRBV14 and TRBJ2-7, with D unresolved. The CDR3 nucleotides are TGTGCCAGCAGCCAACGGACCCTCTACGAGCAGTACTTC. This translates into CASSQRTLYEQYF.